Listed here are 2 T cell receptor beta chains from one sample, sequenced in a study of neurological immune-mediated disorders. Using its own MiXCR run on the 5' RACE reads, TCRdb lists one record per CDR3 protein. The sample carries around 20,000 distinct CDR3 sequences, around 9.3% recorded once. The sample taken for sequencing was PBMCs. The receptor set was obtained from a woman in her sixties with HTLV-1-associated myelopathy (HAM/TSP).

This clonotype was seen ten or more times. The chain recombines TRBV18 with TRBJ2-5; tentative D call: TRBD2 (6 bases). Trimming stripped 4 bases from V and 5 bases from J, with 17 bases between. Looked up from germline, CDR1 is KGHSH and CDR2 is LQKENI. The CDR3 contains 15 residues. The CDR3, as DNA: TGTGCCAGCTCACTACCCACGCCCGGAGGGGAGACCCAGTACTTC. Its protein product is CASSLPTPGGETQYF.

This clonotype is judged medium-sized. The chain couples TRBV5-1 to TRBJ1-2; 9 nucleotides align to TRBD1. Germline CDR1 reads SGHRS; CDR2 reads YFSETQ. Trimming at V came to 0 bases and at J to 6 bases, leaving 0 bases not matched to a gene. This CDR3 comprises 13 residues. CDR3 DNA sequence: TGCGCCAGCAGCTTGGGGACAGGGGATGGCTACACCTTC. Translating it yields CASSLGTGDGYTF.